The clone carrying this T cell receptor (beta chain) was picked up a small number of times. Antigen: not known. This specimen comes from a study of CD8 T cells in ankylosing spondylitis. Points from the study as a whole: For ankylosing spondylitis blood, a TCR beta motif of 8 or 9 highly homologous variants appeared characteristic. It was reported that disease-linked clones were significantly enriched in matched ankylosing spondylitis synovial fluid.

There are 10 residues in the CDR3. Germline V gene sequence: CDR1 SEHNR, CDR2 FQNEAQ (reference sequence). A single record per CDR3 protein comes from TCRdb applying MiXCR to the 5' RACE reads. The sample yields approximately 540,000 distinct CDR3 sequences, roughly 13% seen once. Sample: blood, either unsorted or a sorted T cell fraction (not recorded which). The rearrangement uses TRBV7-9 and TRBJ1-1; D unresolved. The clonotype comes from a male donor with ankylosing spondylitis. Written as DNA, the CDR3 is TGTTCTTTCGGCGTGGGTGAAGCTTTCTTT. It yields the protein CSFGVGEAFF. The whole variable domain, remainder taken from reference TRBV7-9 and TRBJ1-1, is DTGVSQNPRHKITKRGQNVTFRCDPISEHNRLYWYRQTLGQGPEFLTYFQNEAQLEKSRLLSDRFSAERPKGSFSTLEIQRTEQGDSAMYLCSFGVGEAFFGQGTRLTVV.